This T cell receptor beta chain was captured in a study of CD8+ T cells in alopecia areata. The wider study: Tofacitinib therapy lasting 6 to 18 months was followed by 6 months off drug.

cDNA reverse transcribed from extracted RNA served as the sequencing template. TCRdb's copy holds only in-frame clones and misses some; the assay was immunoSEQ multiplex PCR. The sample carries approximately 170,000 clones, approximately 60% recorded once. About this clone itself: The antigen is undetermined.

Stated treatment: oral pan-JAK inhibitor, 5-10 mg twice daily. Study results and caveats: Many expanded lesional clones remained in scalp and blood on tofacitinib.

Germline lookup yields CDR1 LGHNA and CDR2 YNFKEQ. CDR3 size: 15 residues. The V and J ends lost 4 bases and 0 bases, in that order; junction bases with no gene match: 5. The sequencing here drew on CD4+ T cells sorted from blood, taken at week 4, from a patient treated with tofacitinib. The chain couples TRBV4-2 to TRBJ1-2; 7 bases line up with TRBD1. This TCR came from a human donor with alopecia areata. CDR3 loop: CASSPGTASNYGYTF. Here the CDR3 DNA reads TGTGCCAGCAGCCCCGGGACAGCTTCTAACTATGGCTACACCTTC.